Listed below are T cell receptor beta chains from one sample, sequenced in a study of T-cell reconstitution after alpha-beta-depleted transplantation in children. Using its own MiXCR run on the PCR reads, TCRdb lists one record per CDR3 protein. The sample comprises approximately 240,000 distinct CDR3 sequences, about 11% of which are singletons, and about 30% rests with the top ten. The sample in question was PBMCs, obtained before TCRalphabeta/CD19-depleted stem cell transplant. The source of these receptors is a child less than two years old with acute myeloid leukemia, due to receive a stem cell transplant. The CDR3 runs from the conserved cysteine through the conserved F or W. The D gene is left open where the match is weak. Some rows mark clone size as missing; the rest say once, few, many or name a class of expanded clone.

J: TRBJ1-1; V: TRBV3-1; size: many; D: -; DNA: TGTGCCAGCAGCCGCAGGGGAGACACTGAAGCTTTCTTT; CDR3: CASSRRGDTEAFF
J: TRBJ1-1; V: TRBV14; size: many; D: -; DNA: TGTGCCAGCAACAAAGGGTTGCTCAGCACTGAAGCTTTCTTT; CDR3: CASNKGLLSTEAFF
J: TRBJ1-1; V: TRBV25-1; size: many; D: -; DNA: TGTGCCAGCAGGGCACGAGGGGACACTGAAGCTTTCTTT; CDR3: CASRARGDTEAFF
J: TRBJ1-3; V: TRBV3-1; size: many; D: -; DNA: TGTGCCAGCAGCCAAGCGGGGGGACGTGGAAACACCATATATTTT; CDR3: CASSQAGGRGNTIYF
J: TRBJ2-3; V: TRBV5-1; size: many; D: TRBD2; DNA: TGCGCCAGCAGCTTGAAACTAGCGGGACGTACTAGCACAGATACGCAGTATTTT; CDR3: CASSLKLAGRTSTDTQYF
J: TRBJ1-4; V: TRBV7-9; size: many; D: TRBD1; DNA: TGTGCCAGCAGCTTAAGGGTCAACAGGGGGCTTGAAAAACTGTTTTTT; CDR3: CASSLRVNRGLEKLFF
J: TRBJ2-1; V: TRBV18; size: many; D: -; DNA: TGTGCCAGCTCGGGCGGGTACTCCTACAATGAGCAGTTCTTC; CDR3: CASSGGYSYNEQFF
J: TRBJ2-1; V: TRBV6-4; size: -; D: TRBD2; DNA: TGTGCCAGCAGTCCCCGGACTAGCGGGAGCAATGGGCAGTTCTTC; CDR3: CASSPRTSGSNGQFF
J: TRBJ1-2; V: TRBV14; size: many; D: -; DNA: TGTGCCAGCAGCCAAGTCACACAGGTTTATGGCTACACCTTC; CDR3: CASSQVTQVYGYTF
J: TRBJ2-5; V: TRBV20-1; size: many; D: TRBD1; DNA: TGCAGTGCCACGGGACAGAAAAAGACCCAGTACTTC; CDR3: CSATGQKKTQYF
J: TRBJ1-6; V: TRBV5-1; size: -; D: TRBD1; DNA: TGCGCCAGCAGCGTATGGACAGGGAGGAATAATTCACCCCTCCACTTT; CDR3: CASSVWTGRNNSPLHF
J: TRBJ2-2; V: TRBV9; size: few; D: -; DNA: TGTGCCAGCAGCTCCGCGGGGAACACCGGGGAGCTGTTTTTT; CDR3: CASSSAGNTGELFF
J: TRBJ2-4; V: TRBV20-1; size: -; D: TRBD1; DNA: TGCAGTGCTAGAACCCCAGGGACAGGGCTAGCCAAAAACATTCAGTACTTC; CDR3: CSARTPGTGLAKNIQYF
J: TRBJ1-2; V: TRBV18; size: -; D: -; DNA: TGTGCCAGCTCACCACCGATCCAGGTCGCTAACTATGGCGACACCTTC; CDR3: CASSPPIQVANYGDTF
J: TRBJ1-2; V: TRBV20-1; size: many; D: -; DNA: TGCAGTGCTTCCTCAGCTGGGACTGGCTACACCTTC; CDR3: CSASSAGTGYTF
J: TRBJ1-2; V: TRBV20-1; size: -; D: -; DNA: TGCAGTGCCGCCGCCGAGGAAGGCTATGGCTACACCTTC; CDR3: CSAAAEEGYGYTF
J: TRBJ2-3; V: TRBV4-2; size: few; D: -; DNA: TGTGCCAGCAGCCCCCGCCTAACAGATACGCAGTATTTT; CDR3: CASSPRLTDTQYF
J: TRBJ1-2; V: TRBV10-3; size: many; D: -; DNA: TGTGCCATCAGTGAGTCAGGAGTAGGGGGCTACACCTTC; CDR3: CAISESGVGGYTF
J: TRBJ2-1; V: TRBV11-2; size: few; D: TRBD1; DNA: TGTGCCAGCAGCTTTAGTAACAGGGGTACTAATGAGCAGTTCTTC; CDR3: CASSFSNRGTNEQFF
J: TRBJ2-7; V: TRBV6-5; size: many; D: -; DNA: TGTGCCAGCAGTCCCCCGCTCGGCCTGGGTAGGTCCTACGAGCAGTACTTC; CDR3: CASSPPLGLGRSYEQYF
J: TRBJ2-1; V: TRBV6-5; size: many; D: -; DNA: TGTGCCAGCAGTTTAGTACCGGGCGTCGGGAGAAATGAGCAGTTCTTC; CDR3: CASSLVPGVGRNEQFF
J: TRBJ2-3; V: TRBV29-1; size: many; D: -; DNA: TGCAGCGTTGAAAGGATGCATATGGGAGATACGCAGTATTTT; CDR3: CSVERMHMGDTQYF
J: TRBJ1-2; V: TRBV11-2; size: many; D: -; DNA: TGTGCCAGCTATACTACAGATTATCAAAAGGGCTACACCTTC; CDR3: CASYTTDYQKGYTF
J: TRBJ1-1; V: TRBV30; size: many; D: -; DNA: TGTGCCTGGTCAAGGGTGATGAACACTGAAGCTTTCTTT; CDR3: CAWSRVMNTEAFF
J: TRBJ2-4; V: TRBV28; size: few; D: -; DNA: TGTGCCAGCAGTACCCGGACAGTACTAGCCAAAAACATTCAGTACTTC; CDR3: CASSTRTVLAKNIQYF
J: TRBJ2-5; V: TRBV7-9; size: many; D: TRBD2; DNA: TGTGCCAGCAGCCCGGCGGGAGGGCCGATTTGGGGGCACCAAGAGACCCAGTACTTC; CDR3: CASSPAGGPIWGHQETQYF
J: TRBJ2-3; V: TRBV7-2; size: many; D: -; DNA: TGTGCCAGCAGCTATCGGGACTCGGGAGATACGCAGTATTTT; CDR3: CASSYRDSGDTQYF
J: TRBJ2-3; V: TRBV29-1; size: many; D: -; DNA: TGCAGCGTTGAAGGCGAACCGGGAAGGACAGATACGCAGTATTTT; CDR3: CSVEGEPGRTDTQYF
J: TRBJ2-1; V: TRBV20-1; size: many; D: -; DNA: TGCAGTGCTAGAACTGGGTTGGATGAGCAGTTCTTC; CDR3: CSARTGLDEQFF
J: TRBJ1-1; V: TRBV7-9; size: many; D: -; DNA: TGTGCCAGCAGCTTAGGTGCTTCGAACACTGAAGCTTTCTTT; CDR3: CASSLGASNTEAFF
J: TRBJ2-7; V: TRBV10-3; size: many; D: -; DNA: TGTGCCATCAGTGAGGACGCCTACGAGCAGTACTTC; CDR3: CAISEDAYEQYF
J: TRBJ2-2; V: TRBV28; size: -; D: -; DNA: TGTGCCAGCAGCCCTCCCTTCGAAGGCACCGGGGAGCTGTTTTTT; CDR3: CASSPPFEGTGELFF
J: TRBJ2-3; V: TRBV7-9; size: many; D: -; DNA: TGTGCCAGCAGCTTAGCGGGAGTAGGCACAGATACGCAGTATTTT; CDR3: CASSLAGVGTDTQYF
J: TRBJ1-5; V: TRBV7-2; size: many; D: -; DNA: TGTGCCAGCAGCAGCCAAAGGGCGGGTCAGCCCCAGCATTTT; CDR3: CASSSQRAGQPQHF
J: TRBJ2-5; V: TRBV5-1; size: many; D: TRBD1; DNA: TGCGCCAGCAGCCGTGACCCTAACAGGGGTGAGACCCAGTACTTC; CDR3: CASSRDPNRGETQYF
J: TRBJ2-7; V: TRBV20-1; size: many; D: -; DNA: TGCAGTGCTAGCCCTTTGGGTTCCCAATACGAGCAGTACTTC; CDR3: CSASPLGSQYEQYF
J: TRBJ1-5; V: TRBV30; size: many; D: -; DNA: TGTGCCTGGGCCCGGGACAACTCTTATCAGCCCCAGCATTTT; CDR3: CAWARDNSYQPQHF
J: TRBJ2-6; V: TRBV28; size: few; D: -; DNA: TGTGCCAGCAGTTTGACGGGCTCTGGGGCCAACGTCCTGACTTTC; CDR3: CASSLTGSGANVLTF
J: TRBJ1-1; V: TRBV20-1; size: -; D: -; DNA: TGCAGTGCTCCCCTGGGGGCGCGGACTGAAGCTTTCTTT; CDR3: CSAPLGARTEAFF
J: TRBJ2-3; V: TRBV29-1; size: many; D: -; DNA: TGCAGCGTTGAGCCGGGGAGCACAGATACGCAGTATTTT; CDR3: CSVEPGSTDTQYF
J: TRBJ2-2; V: TRBV7-2; size: many; D: -; DNA: TGTGCCAGCAGCCCCTTTAGGAGCAGCACCGGGGAGCTGTTTTTT; CDR3: CASSPFRSSTGELFF
J: TRBJ2-7; V: TRBV19; size: many; D: TRBD1; DNA: TGTGCCAGTAGTTGGGGACAGGGGTACGAGCAGTACTTC; CDR3: CASSWGQGYEQYF
J: TRBJ1-6; V: TRBV4-3; size: many; D: -; DNA: TGCGCCAGCAGCCAAGAGGAGAATTCACCCCTCCACTTT; CDR3: CASSQEENSPLHF
J: TRBJ2-7; V: TRBV28; size: many; D: -; DNA: TGTGCCAGCGGATCCGGGTGGGACGAGCAGTACTTC; CDR3: CASGSGWDEQYF
J: TRBJ1-4; V: TRBV5-1; size: -; D: -; DNA: TGCGCCAGCAGCTTTCAACCGTCCACAACTAATGAAAAACTGTTTTTT; CDR3: CASSFQPSTTNEKLFF